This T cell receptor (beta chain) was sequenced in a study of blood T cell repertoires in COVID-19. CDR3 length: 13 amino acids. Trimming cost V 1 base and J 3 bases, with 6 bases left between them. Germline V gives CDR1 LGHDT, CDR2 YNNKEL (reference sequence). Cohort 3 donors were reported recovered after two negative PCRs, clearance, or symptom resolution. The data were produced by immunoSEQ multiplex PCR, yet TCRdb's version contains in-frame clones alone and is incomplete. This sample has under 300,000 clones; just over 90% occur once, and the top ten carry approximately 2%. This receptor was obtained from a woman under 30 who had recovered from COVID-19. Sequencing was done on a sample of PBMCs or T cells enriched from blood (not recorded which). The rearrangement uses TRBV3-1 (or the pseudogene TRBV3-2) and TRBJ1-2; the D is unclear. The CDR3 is CASSQGGHYGYTF. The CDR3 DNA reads TGTGCCAGCAGCCAAGGAGGTCACTATGGCTACACCTTC.